The entry below gives a single TCR beta chain sequence along with its context. Assay used: immunoSEQ multiplex PCR; TCRdb lists only in-frame clones, some missing. The sample lists 85,000 to 95,000 clones, more than 70% occurring once. The data derive from a study of blood T cell repertoires in COVID-19. The junction had 5 bases not matched to a gene; V was cut back by 4 bases and J by 2 bases. There are 15 residues in the CDR3. Germline CDR1 and CDR2: SGHNT and YENEEA. The sequence was collected from a woman of 80 years or more with acute or convalescent COVID-19. This chain joins TRBV11-3 and TRBJ2-3, with 8 bases matching TRBD2. The specimen sequenced was peripheral blood. The CDR3 nucleotides read TGTGCCAGCAGCTCGGGGGGGGGAGACACAGATACGCAGTATTTT. Translating gives CASSSGGGDTDTQYF.